This T cell receptor beta chain originates from a study of Ad26.COV2.S vaccination and SARS-CoV-2 variants. Study-level findings and limits: Assessments of TCR breadth and depth may have underestimated the total T cell responses.

V shed 3 bases and J shed 0 bases, with 2 bases lying between them. The CDR3 contains 12 residues. CDR1 LNHNV and CDR2 YYDKDF come from the germline V gene (reference sequence). Regarding this clone: Its antigen is as yet unknown.

The treatment was: some 20 received Ad26.COV2.S at low or high dose, single or two shots; a few received placebo; per-sample allocation not given. Samples were taken on day 63 after the first vaccine or placebo injection. Donation was by an adult aged 18-55 years who was in Boston. The repertoire was sequenced with immunoSEQ multiplex PCR; TCRdb's copy has only in-frame clones and lacks some. The data contain hundreds of thousands of clones, approximately 88% of them singletons. The origin of this receptor is a person between 18 and 65 years old who received the Ad26.COV2.S COVID-19 vaccine or a placebo. The source material was peripheral blood, sampled in a trial of Ad26.COV2.S vaccine versus placebo. The rearrangement joins TRBV15 to TRBJ2-5; D is uncertain. The CDR3 region is CATSRYQETQYF. Here the CDR3 DNA reads TGTGCCACCAGCAGGTACCAAGAGACCCAGTACTTC.